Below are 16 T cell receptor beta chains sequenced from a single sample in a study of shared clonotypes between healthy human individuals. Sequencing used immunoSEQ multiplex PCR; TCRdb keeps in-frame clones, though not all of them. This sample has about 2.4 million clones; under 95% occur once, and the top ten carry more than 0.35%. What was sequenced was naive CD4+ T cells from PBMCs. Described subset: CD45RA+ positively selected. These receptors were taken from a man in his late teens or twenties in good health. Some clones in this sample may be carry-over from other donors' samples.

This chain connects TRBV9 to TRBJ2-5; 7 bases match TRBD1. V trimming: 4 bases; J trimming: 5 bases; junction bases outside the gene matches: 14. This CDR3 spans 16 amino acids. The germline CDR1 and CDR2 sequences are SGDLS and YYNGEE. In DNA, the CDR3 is TGTGCCAGCAGCCCCCGGGACAGTCTGGGAGAGGAGACCCAGTACTTC. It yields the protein CASSPRDSLGEETQYF.

As DNA, the CDR3 is TGTGCCAGCAGTGAAGAGCGGGTCTCAAACTATGGCTACACCTTC. Translated, it gives CASSEERVSNYGYTF. V is TRBV6-1 and J is TRBJ1-2, with D uncertain. The CDR3 is made up of 15 amino acids. With 1 base removed from V and 2 bases from J, the gap between germline ends came to 11 bases. Germline V lookup: CDR1 MNHNS, CDR2 SASEGT.

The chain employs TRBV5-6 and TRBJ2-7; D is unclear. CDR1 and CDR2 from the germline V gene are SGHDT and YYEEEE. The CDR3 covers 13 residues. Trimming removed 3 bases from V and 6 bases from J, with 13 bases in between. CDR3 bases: TGTGCCAGCAGCTCTGATCGGGCTTCCGAGCAGTACTTC. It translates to CASSSDRASEQYF.

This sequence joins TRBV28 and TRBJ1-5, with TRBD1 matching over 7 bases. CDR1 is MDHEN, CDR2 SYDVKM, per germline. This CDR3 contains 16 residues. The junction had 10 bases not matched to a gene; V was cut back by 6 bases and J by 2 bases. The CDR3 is CASRGTQGVGNQPQHF. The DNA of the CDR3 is TGTGCCAGCAGGGGGACGCAGGGGGTTGGCAATCAGCCCCAGCATTTT.

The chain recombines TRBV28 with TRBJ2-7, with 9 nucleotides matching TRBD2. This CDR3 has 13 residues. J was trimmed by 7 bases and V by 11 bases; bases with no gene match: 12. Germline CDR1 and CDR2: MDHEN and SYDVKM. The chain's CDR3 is CAGGIAGVQEQYF. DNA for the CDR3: TGTGCCGGGGGAATAGCGGGAGTACAGGAGCAGTACTTC.

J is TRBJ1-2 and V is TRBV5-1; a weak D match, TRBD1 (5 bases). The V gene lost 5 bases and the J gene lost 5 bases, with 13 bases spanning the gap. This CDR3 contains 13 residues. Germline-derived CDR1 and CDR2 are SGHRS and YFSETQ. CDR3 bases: TGCGCCAGCAGTGGGGCAGGCGAGTATGGCTACACCTTC. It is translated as CASSGAGEYGYTF.

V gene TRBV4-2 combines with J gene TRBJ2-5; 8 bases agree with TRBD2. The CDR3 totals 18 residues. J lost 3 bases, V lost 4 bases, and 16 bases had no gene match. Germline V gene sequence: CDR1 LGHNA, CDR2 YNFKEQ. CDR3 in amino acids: CASSPISGRDPREETQYF. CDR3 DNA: TGTGCCAGCAGCCCAATCAGCGGGAGAGACCCTAGGGAAGAGACCCAGTACTTC.

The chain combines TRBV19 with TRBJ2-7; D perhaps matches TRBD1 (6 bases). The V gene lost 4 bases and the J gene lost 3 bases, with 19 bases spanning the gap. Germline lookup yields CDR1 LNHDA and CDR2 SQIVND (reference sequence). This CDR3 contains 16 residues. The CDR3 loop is CASSTGTPRGLYEQYF. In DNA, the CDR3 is TGTGCCAGTAGTACCGGGACGCCCAGGGGCCTCTACGAGCAGTACTTC.

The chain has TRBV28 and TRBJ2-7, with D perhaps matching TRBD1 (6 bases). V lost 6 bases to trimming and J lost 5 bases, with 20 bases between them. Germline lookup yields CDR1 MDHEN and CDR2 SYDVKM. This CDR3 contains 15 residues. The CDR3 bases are TGTGCCAGCAGCGATCAGTGGTCCAGGGGAAACGAGCAGTACTTC. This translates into CASSDQWSRGNEQYF.

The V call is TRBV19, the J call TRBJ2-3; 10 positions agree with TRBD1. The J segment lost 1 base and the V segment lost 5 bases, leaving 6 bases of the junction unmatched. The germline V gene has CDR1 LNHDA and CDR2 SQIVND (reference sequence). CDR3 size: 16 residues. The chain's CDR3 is CASSRTGTGGTDTQYF. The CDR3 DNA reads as TGTGCCAGTAGTCGAACCGGGACAGGGGGCACAGATACGCAGTATTTT.

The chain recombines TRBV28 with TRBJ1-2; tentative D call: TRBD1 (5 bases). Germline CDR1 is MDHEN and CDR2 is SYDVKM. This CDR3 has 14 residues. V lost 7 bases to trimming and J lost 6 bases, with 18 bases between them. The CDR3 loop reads CASIGDRGSNGYTF. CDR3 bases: TGTGCCAGCATAGGGGACCGGGGCTCTAATGGCTACACCTTC.

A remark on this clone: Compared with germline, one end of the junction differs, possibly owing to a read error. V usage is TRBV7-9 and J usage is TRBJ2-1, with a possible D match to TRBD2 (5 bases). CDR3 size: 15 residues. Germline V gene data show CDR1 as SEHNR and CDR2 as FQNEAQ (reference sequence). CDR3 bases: TGTGCCAGCAGCTTAGGGACTGGCTCCCACAATGAGCAGTTCTTC. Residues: CASSLGTGSHNEQFF.

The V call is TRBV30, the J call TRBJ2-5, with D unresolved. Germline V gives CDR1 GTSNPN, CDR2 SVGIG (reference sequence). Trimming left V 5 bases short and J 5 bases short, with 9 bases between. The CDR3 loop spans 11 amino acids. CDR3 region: CAWGAGETQYF. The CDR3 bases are TGTGCCTGGGGTGCCGGGGAGACCCAGTACTTC.

As DNA, the CDR3 is TGCACCTCCGCACCGCGGGAGACCCAGTACTTC. This translates into CTSAPRETQYF. V and J are TRBV20-1 and TRBJ2-5; D ambiguous. Per germline, CDR1 DFQATT and CDR2 SNEGSKA (reference sequence). CDR3 size: 11 residues.

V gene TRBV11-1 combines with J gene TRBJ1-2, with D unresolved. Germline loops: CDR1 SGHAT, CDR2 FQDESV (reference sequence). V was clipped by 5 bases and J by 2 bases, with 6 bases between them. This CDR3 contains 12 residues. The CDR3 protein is CASSRENYGYTF. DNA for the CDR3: TGTGCCAGCAGCAGGGAGAACTATGGCTACACCTTC.

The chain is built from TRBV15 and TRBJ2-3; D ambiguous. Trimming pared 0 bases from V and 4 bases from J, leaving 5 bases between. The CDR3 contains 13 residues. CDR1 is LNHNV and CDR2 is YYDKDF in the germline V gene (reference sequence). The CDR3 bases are TGTGCCACCAGCAGAGACCTCGCAGATACGCAGTATTTT. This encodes CATSRDLADTQYF.